One sample yielded the 28 T cell receptor beta chains listed below, sequenced in a study of blood T cell repertoires in COVID-19. The method was immunoSEQ multiplex PCR; TCRdb's version includes in-frame clones alone and lacks a portion of them. Of under 300,000 clones listed, roughly 86% are singletons. The sequenced material came from peripheral blood. Receptors were obtained from a woman aged 70-85 years with active or convalescent COVID-19.

The rearrangement joins TRBV5-1 to TRBJ2-1; TRBD2 agrees at 11 bases. Germline lookup yields CDR1 SGHRS and CDR2 YFSETQ. CDR3 length: 16 amino acids. Germline trimming cut 0 bases from V and 7 bases from J; bases unmatched to any gene: 6. The CDR3 DNA sequence: TGCGCCAGCAGCTTGGCCGGGTCTAGCGGGGGGAATGAGCAGTTCTTC. It encodes CASSLAGSSGGNEQFF.

The chain employs TRBV11-2 and TRBJ2-5; tentative D call: TRBD2 (5 bases). V lost 0 bases and J lost 5, with 13 bases in between. The length of the CDR3 is 15 residues. CDR1 SGHAT and CDR2 FQNNGV come from the germline V gene. CDR3 nucleotides: TGTGCCAGCAGCTTAGATCCTTGGGAGAAGGAGACCCAGTACTTC. Translating it yields CASSLDPWEKETQYF.

Here the CDR3 DNA reads TGTGCCAGCATGAGTGTAGGGGGGGGATATGAAAAACTGTTTTTT. Its translation is CASMSVGGGYEKLFF. The chain carries TRBV6-6 and TRBJ1-4; weak D call: TRBD1 (6 bases). The CDR3 has 15 amino acids. Germline V gene lookup returns CDR1 MNHNY and CDR2 SVGAGI (reference sequence). V lost 7 bases and J lost 6, with 18 bases in between.

The chain is built from TRBV6-2 or TRBV6-3 and TRBJ2-1; 10 bases agree with TRBD2. The CDR3 runs to 16 residues. The germline CDR1 and CDR2 sequences are MNHEY and SVGEGT. The trim removed 2 bases at V and 7 bases at J, leaving 8 bases unmatched. For the CDR3, the DNA is TGTGCCAGCAGTTACCCCAGCGGGGGGGCCGGGAATGAGCAGTTCTTC. Amino acid sequence: CASSYPSGGAGNEQFF.

This chain uses TRBV7-2 with TRBJ2-5, with 8 bases aligning to TRBD2. This CDR3 comprises 19 residues. The germline V gene encodes CDR1 SGHTA and CDR2 FQGNSA. Trimming removed 5 bases from V and 2 bases from J; junction bases left unmatched: 19. CDR3 nucleotide sequence: TGTGCCAGCAGCCCAACCGGAAACCAACTAGCGGCCTATCAAGAGACCCAGTACTTC. Residues: CASSPTGNQLAAYQETQYF.

This chain connects TRBV2 to TRBJ2-2; 8 bases are shared with TRBD1. V shed 5 bases and J 0 bases; nucleotides not matched to a gene: 2. Germline-derived CDR1 and CDR2 are SNHLY and FYNNEI. There are 15 residues in the CDR3. CDR3 DNA sequence: TGTGCCAGCAGTTGGACAGGGCCGAACACCGGGGAGCTGTTTTTT. Encoded protein: CASSWTGPNTGELFF.

The chain recombines TRBV24-1 with TRBJ1-1; no clear D gene. V was shortened by 0 bases and J by 0 bases, with 10 bases between the two germline ends. The CDR3 length is 16 residues. Germline V gene sequence: CDR1 KGHDR, CDR2 SFDVKD. The CDR3 sequence: CATSDLTDLLNTEAFF. In DNA, the CDR3 is TGTGCCACCAGTGATTTGACCGACTTGTTGAACACTGAAGCTTTCTTT.

The CDR3 here is CAIQGSDTQYF. In DNA form, the CDR3 reads TGTGCCATACAGGGATCAGATACGCAGTATTTT. V is TRBV10-3 and J is TRBJ2-3, with a tentative D call TRBD1 (6 bases). The CDR3 contains 11 residues. Per germline, CDR1 ENHRY and CDR2 SYGVKD. The germline V and J ends were trimmed by 9 bases and 4 bases, with 8 bases remaining between them.

The chain has TRBV7-2 and TRBJ2-5; 9 positions agree with TRBD1. Losses at the gene ends were 5 bases for V and 2 bases for J; bases not matched to a gene: 6. This CDR3 is built from 15 residues. CDR1 and CDR2 (germline): SGHTA, FQGNSA. CDR3 DNA: TGTGCCAGCAGCCTGGGGACAGGGAAGCAAGAGACCCAGTACTTC. It codes for CASSLGTGKQETQYF.

The chain links TRBV4-3 to TRBJ2-1; 9 bases are shared with TRBD1. The germline V gene has CDR1 LGHNA and CDR2 YSLEER. CDR3 length equals 15 residues. The trim removed 4 bases at V and 7 bases at J, leaving 8 bases unmatched. CDR3 nucleotides: TGCGCCAGCAGCCTTCTCGGGACAGGGCAGAATGAGCAGTTCTTC. Residues: CASSLLGTGQNEQFF.

The rearrangement links TRBV7-2 to TRBJ1-2; 7 positions agree with TRBD1. Germline V CDR1 and CDR2: SGHTA, FQGNSA. The CDR3 sequence is 14 residues long. J lost 6 bases, V lost 1 base, and 5 bases had no gene match. CDR3: CASSLETGIDGYTF. In DNA form, the CDR3 reads TGTGCCAGCAGCTTAGAGACAGGGATTGATGGCTACACCTTC.

The chain recombines TRBV2 with TRBJ2-1, with 9 bases fitting TRBD2. CDR3 length: 16 amino acids. Germline CDR1 and CDR2: SNHLY and FYNNEI. V trimming: 7 bases; J trimming: 6 bases; junction bases outside the gene matches: 13. The CDR3: CASTASGVIILNEQFF. In DNA form, the CDR3 reads TGTGCCAGCACGGCTAGCGGGGTCATAATTCTCAATGAGCAGTTCTTC. The variable domain in full, with the rest retrieved from reference TRBV2 and TRBJ2-1, is EPEVTQTPSHQVTQMGQEVILRCVPISNHLYFYWYRQILGQKVEFLVSFYNNEISEKSEIFDDQFSVERPDGSNFTLKIRSTKLEDSAMYFCASTASGVIILNEQFFGPGTRLTVL.

The chain recombines TRBV4-1 with TRBJ2-7, with TRBD1 matching 9 bases. The V segment lost 3 bases and the J segment 2 bases; nucleotides outside the gene matches: 11. Germline loops: CDR1 MGHRA, CDR2 YSYEKL. The CDR3 length is 17 residues. In DNA form, the CDR3 reads TGCGCCAGCAGCCAGGGTGGTCCGGGACAGGGCACCTACGAGCAGTACTTC. Amino acid sequence: CASSQGGPGQGTYEQYF.

The chain links TRBV7-9 to TRBJ2-7; D unresolved. The germline V gene has CDR1 SEHNR and CDR2 FQNEAQ (reference sequence). The CDR3 sequence is 15 residues long. Trimming left V 5 bases short and J 0 bases short, with 14 bases between. The CDR3: CASSGSIWSSYEQYF. CDR3 nucleotide sequence: TGTGCCAGCAGCGGAAGTATCTGGAGCTCCTACGAGCAGTACTTC.

The chain combines TRBV6-5 with TRBJ2-7; 11 nucleotides agree with TRBD1. J lost 8 bases, V lost 5 bases, and 8 bases had no gene match. Germline V lookup: CDR1 MNHEY, CDR2 SVGAGI. This CDR3 spans 14 amino acids. The CDR3 coding sequence is TGTGCCAGCAGTACCTACCGGGACAGGGGGAAGCAGTACTTC. The encoded protein is CASSTYRDRGKQYF.

This rearrangement joins TRBV6-4 to TRBJ1-6, with D uncertain. The CDR3 spans 14 residues. Deletions cut 5 bases from V and 6 bases from J, with 11 bases between. Germline lookup yields CDR1 MRHNA and CDR2 SNTAGT. CDR3 bases: TGTGCCAGCAGTATCTCCTGGAGTAATTCACCCCTCCACTTT. It is translated as CASSISWSNSPLHF.

This clone turned up a few times. Other DNA sequences of this sample code for an identical CDR3. The gene calls are TRBV20-1 and TRBJ1-3; D gene uncertain. CDR1 and CDR2 (germline): DFQATT, SNEGSKA (reference sequence). Trimming removed 6 bases at V and 4 bases at J, with 7 bases between. There are 11 residues in the CDR3. The CDR3 here is CSAGGGNTIYF. CDR3 DNA sequence: TGCAGTGCGGGAGGGGGAAACACCATATATTTT.

The chain uses TRBV4-3 and TRBJ2-1; 10 nucleotides agree with TRBD2. The CDR3 sequence is 20 residues long. V gave up 4 bases and J gave up 1 base; unmatched junction bases: 16. Germline V CDR1 and CDR2: LGHNA, YSLEER. In nucleotides, the CDR3 is TGCGCCAGCAGCCGTCTCGCGGTGAGCGGGGGGGCCAGGTCCTACAATGAGCAGTTCTTC. Residues: CASSRLAVSGGARSYNEQFF.

The chain carries TRBV3-1 (or the pseudogene TRBV3-2) and TRBJ2-2, with D possibly being TRBD1 (6 bases). Trimming pared 5 bases from V and 2 bases from J, leaving 9 bases between. Germline CDR1 LGHDT, CDR2 YNNKEL (reference sequence). This CDR3 contains 14 residues. CDR3 sequence reads: CASSYRVNTGELFF. For the CDR3, the DNA is TGTGCCAGCAGCTACAGGGTTAACACCGGGGAGCTGTTTTTT.

This sequence joins TRBV6-8 and TRBJ1-6; D gene unclear. V shed 6 bases and J shed 0 bases, with 12 bases lying between them. The CDR3 runs 16 residues. Germline V gives CDR1 MNHGY, CDR2 SAAAGT. The CDR3 region has the DNA TGTGCCAGCAGCGCGACGTACAGCTCCTATAATTCACCCCTCCACTTT. This encodes CASSATYSSYNSPLHF.

The chain employs TRBV29-1 and TRBJ1-1; the match to TRBD1 covers 10 bases. This CDR3 is built from 14 residues. V dropped 6 bases and J dropped 0; count of bases not matched to a gene: 4. CDR1 is SQVTM and CDR2 is ANQGSEA in the germline V gene. The CDR3 protein is CSVGQGGMNTEAFF. The CDR3 bases are TGCAGCGTCGGACAGGGGGGTATGAACACTGAAGCTTTCTTT.

This chain joins TRBV29-1 and TRBJ2-5; TRBD2 matches at 11 bases. The CDR3 covers 15 residues. V trimming: 5 bases; J trimming: 5 bases; junction bases outside the gene matches: 10. CDR1 is SQVTM and CDR2 is ANQGSEA in the germline V gene. In nucleotides, the CDR3 is TGCAGCGTTAAGGCTAGCGGGGGGATAAGGGAGACCCAGTACTTC. Encoded protein: CSVKASGGIRETQYF. The full variable domain, completed using reference TRBV29-1 and TRBJ2-5, is SAVISQKPSRDICQRGTSLTIQCQVDSQVTMMFWYRQQPGQSLTLIATANQGSEATYESGFVIDKFPISRPNLTFSTLTVSNMSPEDSSIYLCSVKASGGIRETQYFGPGTRLLVL.

Here the CDR3 reads CASSLGGGGELFF. CDR3 coding DNA: TGTGCCAGCAGCTTAGGGGGCGGAGGGGAGCTGTTTTTT. This rearrangement joins TRBV11-2 to TRBJ2-2; tentatively, D is TRBD1 (5 bases). The V end was cut by 1 base, the J end by 8 bases, with 8 bases between. The CDR3 runs to 13 residues. Germline V CDR1 and CDR2: SGHAT, FQNNGV.

This chain links TRBV9 with TRBJ1-5, with D perhaps matching TRBD1 (5 bases). CDR1 SGDLS and CDR2 YYNGEE come from the germline V gene. The CDR3 loop spans 13 amino acids. Deletions cut 3 bases from V and 7 bases from J, with 11 bases between. The CDR3 DNA is TGTGCCAGCAGCGAGGGGCCGGTCCAGCCCCAGCATTTT. This encodes CASSEGPVQPQHF. The full variable domain, its missing parts supplied by reference TRBV9 and TRBJ1-5, is DSGVTQTPKHLITATGQRVTLRCSPRSGDLSVYWYQQSLDQGLQFLIQYYNGEERAKGNILERFSAQQFPDLHSELNLSSLELGDSALYFCASSEGPVQPQHFGDGTRLSIL.

This chain links TRBV7-9 with TRBJ2-7; possibly TRBD2 for D (6 bases). Germline-derived CDR1 and CDR2 are SEHNR and FQNEAQ (reference sequence). V lost 6 bases and J lost 3, with 15 bases in between. The CDR3 consists of 14 residues. The DNA of the CDR3 is TGTGCCAGCAGTCCCCCTAGCGTCGGCTACGAGCAGTACTTC. Translated: CASSPPSVGYEQYF. Using reference TRBV7-9 and TRBJ2-7 for the parts outside the CDR3, the full variable domain is DTGVSQNPRHKITKRGQNVTFRCDPISEHNRLYWYRQTLGQGPEFLTYFQNEAQLEKSRLLSDRFSAERPKGSFSTLEIQRTEQGDSAMYLCASSPPSVGYEQYFGPGTRLTVT.

The gene calls are TRBV6-5 and TRBJ1-3, with TRBD1 as a possible D gene (5 bases). The CDR3 totals 13 residues. CDR1 and CDR2 from the germline V gene are MNHEY and SVGAGI. The V gene lost 8 bases and the J gene lost 9 bases, with 17 bases spanning the gap. This CDR3 reads CASQTEIFGTIYF. The CDR3, as DNA: TGTGCCAGCCAGACAGAAATTTTCGGCACCATATATTTT.

The chain links TRBV7-9 to TRBJ2-5; D is uncertain. CDR1 is SEHNR, CDR2 FQNEAQ, per germline (reference sequence). CDR3 length: 13 residues. V shed 5 bases and J shed 2 bases, with 9 bases lying between them. The chain's CDR3 is CASSRGLQETQYF. The CDR3 DNA follows: TGTGCCAGCAGCAGAGGTCTACAAGAGACCCAGTACTTC.

The chain combines TRBV6-6 with TRBJ2-5; 8 bases map to TRBD2. This CDR3 is built from 16 residues. The V segment lost 5 bases and the J segment 7 bases; nucleotides outside the gene matches: 15. Germline assignment: CDR1 MNHNY and CDR2 SVGAGI (reference sequence). CDR3 DNA sequence: TGTGCCAGCAGTCGACGGTCGAGCGGGGGCCTGGGGACCCAGTACTTC. Translating it yields CASSRRSSGGLGTQYF.